This T cell receptor beta chain is drawn from a study of beta chain bispecific antibodies for T cell cancers. In the study overall: Sequenced cells survived coculture with leukemia lines plus bispecific antibodies. Jurkat cells expressed TRBV12-3; HPB-ALL cells expressed TRBV5-5.

Study observations and caveats: Non-targeted, unrelated TRBV family members appeared unchanged. Most targeted TRBV signal came from the leukemia cell line cells, not normal T cells. Anti-TRBV12 exposure, compared with anti-CD19, reduced the TRBV12-3 proportion of TRBV signal by approximately 99%.

The CDR3 has 15 residues. CDR1 and CDR2 (germline): LNHDA, SQIVND (reference sequence). Between the trimmed V and J ends, which lost 3 bases and 3 bases, there was a span of 13 bases. Each CDR3 protein is one row after TCRdb ran MiXCR on the 5' RACE reads. The table lists about 20,000 distinct CDR3 sequences, 2% to 2.5% of them singletons. In this sample, this clonotype turned up many times. Its antigen is still unknown. T cells were expanded from blood mononuclear cells for approximately 3 days with anti-CD3 OKT3 or CD3/CD28 beads. Jurkat-T cell coculture with anti-TRBV12, compared with an anti-CD19 control.

The specimen comprised healthy donor T cells cultured with leukemia cells, sampled from a culture containing a bispecific antibody targeting TCR Vbeta12. This receptor was taken from a human donor in good health. Some clones in this sample may be carry-over from other donors' samples. The chain carries TRBV19 and TRBJ2-3; D call uncertain. The chain's CDR3 is CASSISSVWTDTQYF. DNA for the CDR3: TGTGCCAGTAGTATTAGTTCGGTATGGACAGATACGCAGTATTTT.